The T cell receptor beta chain under discussion was sequenced for a study of PD-1 blockade in classical Hodgkin lymphoma. Study-level findings and limits: A reduction in baseline TCR diversity was reportedly seen in newly diagnosed patients relative to healthy donors. The diversity seen at baseline in complete responders resembled that of newly diagnosed patients.

Concerning this clone: What it recognizes is unknown.

Data came from immunoSEQ multiplex PCR; TCRdb stores just in-frame clones and leaves some out. This table holds approximately 57,000 clones, more than 85% found once. V was cut by 4 bases and J by 6 bases, with 19 bases left in between. The germline V gene has CDR1 SGHNT and CDR2 YYREEE (reference sequence). This CDR3 contains 15 residues. Relapses following autologous stem cell transplantation were seen in all patients, with brentuximab vedotin exposure varying. The TCR sequence derives from a human donor with classical Hodgkin lymphoma. The sample consisted of peripheral blood mononuclear cells (PBMCs), taken before the second cycle of nivolumab. The chain uses TRBV5-4 and TRBJ2-5; D remains ambiguous. The CDR3 region has the DNA TGTGCCAGCAGCCAAGTCCCCATGGAAACGAAGACCCAGTACTTC. This codes for CASSQVPMETKTQYF.